The source of this T cell receptor beta chain is a study of spatial heterogeneity in lung cancer (dated by TCRdb to between 2018 and 2021). As for the study more broadly: Samples were obtained from approximately 77 patients with early-stage, untreated non-small cell lung cancer from the lung TRACERx cohort. At surgery, hundreds of tumor regions, around 64 matched nontumor lung samples and 45 to 60 PBMC samples were TCR-sequenced for both alpha and beta chains. TCR alpha and beta repertoires were quantitatively compared across multiple tumor regions, matched nontumor lung and blood in non-small cell lung cancer. Nonsynonymous mutation counts, determined by whole-exome sequencing of tumor tissue, were related to TCR repertoire features. Follow-up PBMC samples were sequenced whenever available, with the median time to follow-up being around 25 months after resection. In the raw uncorrected reads, each unique combination of TCR and UMI appeared on average more than ten times. Beta-chain transcripts were consistently detected in greater numbers than alpha-chain transcripts, which likely reflected higher beta-chain transcript abundance. Overall study outcomes, separate from this receptor: Comparisons of baseline and follow-up blood repertoires included only approximately 15 patients. Confirming at a functional level the hypothesis that regional TCRs recognize regional mutations was considered to require additional single-cell paired TCR alpha and beta sequencing. Ubiquitous expanded tumor TCRs were found in blood more often at tumor resection than at routine follow-up.

The CDR3 sequence holds 17 residues, the cysteine and phenylalanine included. Only the CDR3 DNA is retained, 51 bases long and in frame from the first base. Per the germline V gene, SGHRS is the CDR1 and YFSETQ is the CDR2. The germline V and J ends show losses of 0 bases and 5 bases respectively, and no gene match explains 11 bases of the junction. The meaning of the sample's time point label: blood at routine non-recurrence follow-up after resection. TCR sequencing used whole RNA extracted from tumor and nontumor lung tissue, or from cryopreserved PBMC samples, without cell sorting. Only patients for whom sufficient RNA was available from at least two tumor regions were selected for TCR sequencing. Many counts were recorded for this clonotype. It has no known antigen specificity. No clone much larger than this one lies a single base away; base qualities are absent. Libraries came from 5' RACE. These reads were obtained on a NextSeq 500. To allow correction of PCR and sequencing errors, the TCR library protocol tagged every TCR cDNA molecule with a unique molecular identifier. The study's own analysis went as follows. TCR identification, UMI-based error correction and CDR3 extraction were all carried out with Decombinator tools. TCRs above a frequency of 2 per 1,000, corresponding to the top 1% of the tumor frequency distribution, were defined as expanded. Renyi diversity was computed with the R vegan package after each repertoire had been subsampled 100 times to 5,000 TCRs. CDR3 similarity networks were built from amino acid triplet string-kernel similarity, with CDR3s being connected when pairwise similarity was above 0.82. The public reads were reprocessed in TCRdb via fastp at Q25 and MiXCR, keeping in-frame beta chains. Rows merge per CDR3 protein into single entries with the most common DNA and genes. The V and J calls, along with clone size, are taken from TCRdb and not from the paper's own processing. The sample has over 70,000 distinct CDR3 sequences on record, less than 9.5% of them singletons. The ten largest clones add up to 1.9% of the sample.

This receptor was identified in a female donor with early-stage non-small cell lung cancer. The material sequenced was PBMCs, taken at follow-up. Recombination joined TRBV5-1 with TRBJ2-5, with 9 bases aligning to TRBD2. The CDR3 sequence is CASSLGSRREGEETQYF. The bases are TGCGCCAGCAGCTTGGGGTCACGGCGGGAGGGAGAGGAGACCCAGTACTTC. Supplemented by the reference TRBV5-1 and TRBJ2-5 proteins around the CDR3, the complete variable domain is KAGVTQTPRYLIKTRGQQVTLSCSPISGHRSVSWYQQTPGQGLQFLFEYFSETQRNKGNFPGRFSGRQFSNSRSEMNVSTLELGDSALYLCASSLGSRREGEETQYFGPGTRLLVL.